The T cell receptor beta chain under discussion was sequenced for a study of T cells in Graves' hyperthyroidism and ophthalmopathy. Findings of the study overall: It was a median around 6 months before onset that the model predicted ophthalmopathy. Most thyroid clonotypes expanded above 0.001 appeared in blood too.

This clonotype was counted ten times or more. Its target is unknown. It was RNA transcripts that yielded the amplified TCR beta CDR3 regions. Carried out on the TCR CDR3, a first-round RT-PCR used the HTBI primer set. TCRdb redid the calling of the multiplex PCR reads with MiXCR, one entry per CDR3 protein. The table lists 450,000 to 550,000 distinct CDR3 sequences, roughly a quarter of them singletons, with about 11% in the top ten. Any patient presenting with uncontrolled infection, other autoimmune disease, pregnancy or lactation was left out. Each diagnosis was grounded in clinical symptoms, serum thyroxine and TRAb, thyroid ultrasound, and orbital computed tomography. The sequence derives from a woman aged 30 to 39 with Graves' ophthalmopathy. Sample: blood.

The CDR3 DNA follows: TGTGCCAGCAGTCACCGGGTTACCTACGAGCAGTACTTC. Protein product: CASSHRVTYEQYF. This chain links TRBV6-2 or TRBV6-3 with TRBJ2-7, with D unresolved. Trimming removed 5 bases from V and 2 bases from J, with 10 bases in between. The CDR3 totals 13 residues. Germline V lookup: CDR1 MNHEY, CDR2 SVGEGT.